Given below is one TCR beta chain in context. Its antigen is currently unknown. Amplification used 60 Vbeta primers and 13 Jbeta primers. Sequenced by immunoSEQ multiplex PCR; TCRdb stores in-frame clones only, minus some. The table records approximately 100,000 clones, 75% to 85% of them present only once. Per germline, CDR1 GTSNPN and CDR2 SVGIG (reference sequence). V shed 0 bases, J shed 7 bases, and the junction held 16 bases outside the gene matches. CDR3 length: 17 amino acids. The record originates from a study of cytomegalovirus exposure and HLA in healthy donors. Study-wide results and caveats: The majority of TCR sequences were rare, yet some public TCRs appeared in many donors.

J is TRBJ2-5 and V is TRBV30; 8 bases align to TRBD2. This TCR derives from a man younger than 30 in good health and CMV-seropositive. What was sequenced was PBMCs. The CDR3 DNA reads as TGTGCCTGGAGTGTACATCGGACTAGCTGGGGGTTCTCGACCCAGTACTTC. This encodes CAWSVHRTSWGFSTQYF.